This T cell receptor (beta chain) was obtained from a study of beta chain features in type 1 diabetes. Study-wide findings and caveats: Across all four CD4+ subsets, people with type 1 diabetes showed modestly shorter TCRB CDR3s.

Expressed TCRB transcripts were sequenced after all isolated RNA was converted to cDNA. TCRdb's table, derived via immunoSEQ multiplex PCR, lists solely in-frame clones and lacks some. Of 310,000 or so clones in the sample, 14% to 15% were seen once. Per the germline V gene, CDR1 is MNHNS and CDR2 is SASEGT. Trimming took 5 bases from V and 7 from J, leaving 12 bases between them. This CDR3 is 13 amino acids long. This clone was seen only a few times. Its antigen is undetermined. The sample was naive CD4+ T cells from blood. This chain joins TRBV6-1 and TRBJ2-1; D is possibly TRBD1 (6 bases). The TCR comes from a man between 18 and 29 years old with type 1 diabetes. This CDR3 reads CASSTGTGNEQFF. The CDR3 DNA follows: TGTGCCAGCAGTACAGGGACGGGTAATGAGCAGTTCTTC.